A selection of T cell receptor beta chains follows, all from one sample in a study of T cells after yellow fever vaccination. TCRdb ran MiXCR on the 5' RACE reads and lists one entry per CDR3 protein. The sample has 250,000 or so distinct CDR3 sequences; about 3.7% are singletons. The source material was PBMCs, sampled 15 days after the yellow fever booster vaccination. These receptors came from a man aged 18 to 35 who received the YFV17D yellow fever vaccine. Both conserved end residues are part of each CDR3. Fields, in order: J gene, V gene, D gene, CDR3 length, clone size, CDR3 protein, CDR3 DNA. The D gene is left open where the match is weak. Clone size, where shown, is once, few, many, or a class for clones that have expanded.

TRBJ2-3	TRBV20-1	TRBD2	12	NA	CRPGLDPDTQYF	TGCAGACCCGGACTAGATCCAGATACGCAGTATTTT
TRBJ2-5	TRBV7-7	TRBD1	15	NA	CASSLDQGVQETQYF	TGTGCTAGCAGCTTAGACCAGGGGGTCCAAGAGACCCAGTACTTC
TRBJ2-5	TRBV7-2	NA	14	many	CASSLATMAGTQYF	TGTGCCAGCAGCTTAGCGACTATGGCAGGGACCCAGTACTTC
TRBJ2-7	TRBV12-3/TRBV12-4	NA	14	many	CASSFRGRFYEQYF	TGTGCCAGCAGTTTTCGGGGGCGCTTCTACGAGCAGTACTTC
TRBJ2-1	TRBV30	TRBD2	16	many	CAWSVGGGVAYNEQFF	TGTGCCTGGAGTGTCGGGGGGGGCGTCGCCTACAATGAGCAGTTCTTC
TRBJ2-7	TRBV18	TRBD1	15	many	CASSPPGQISYEQYF	TGTGCCAGCTCACCACCGGGACAGATCTCCTACGAGCAGTACTTC
TRBJ1-1	TRBV20-1	NA	17	many	CSAEGYFGTGVNTEAFF	TGCAGTGCAGAAGGGTATTTTGGGACGGGGGTGAACACTGAAGCTTTCTTT
TRBJ2-2	TRBV5-1	NA	14	many	CASSWRRNTGELFF	TGCGCCAGCAGCTGGAGACGCAACACCGGGGAGCTGTTTTTT
TRBJ1-1	TRBV5-4	NA	16	many	CASSLNTGIRNTEAFF	TGTGCCAGCAGCTTGAACACAGGGATCCGGAACACTGAAGCTTTCTTT
TRBJ1-6	TRBV5-1	TRBD1	16	NA	CASSTRQGPRDSPLHF	TGCGCCAGCAGCACCCGACAGGGGCCAAGGGATTCACCCCTCCACTTT
TRBJ2-3	TRBV7-8	TRBD2	15	many	CASEQRRGVTDTQYF	TGTGCCAGCGAACAAAGGCGGGGGGTCACAGATACGCAGTATTTT
TRBJ1-4	TRBV6-4	NA	13	many	CASSREPREKLFF	TGTGCCAGCAGTAGGGAGCCACGGGAAAAACTGTTTTTT
TRBJ2-3	TRBV6-5	NA	15	many	CASRARVSSTDTQYF	TGTGCCAGCAGAGCACGTGTGTCTAGCACAGATACGCAGTATTTT
TRBJ1-2	TRBV12-3/TRBV12-4	NA	13	many	CASIQGYDYGYTF	TGTGCCAGCATCCAGGGGTATGACTATGGCTACACCTTC
TRBJ2-7	TRBV24-1	TRBD2	19	many	CATRTGTATSGGLSYEQYF	TGTGCCACCCGGACCGGGACAGCAACTAGCGGGGGCCTCTCCTACGAGCAGTACTTC
TRBJ2-5	TRBV5-1	NA	14	NA	CASTGGTAKETQYF	TGCGCCAGCACGGGGGGGACAGCCAAAGAGACCCAGTACTTC
TRBJ1-5	TRBV20-1	NA	11	many	CSARDREPQHF	TGCAGTGCTAGAGACCGGGAGCCCCAGCATTTT
TRBJ1-5	TRBV28	NA	16	many	CASSQYLGGTAQPQHF	TGTGCCAGCAGTCAGTATCTGGGGGGGACGGCTCAGCCCCAGCATTTT
TRBJ2-3	TRBV29-1	TRBD2	18	many	CSVSPGLAGDSSTDTQYF	TGCAGCGTCTCGCCCGGACTAGCGGGGGATTCTAGCACAGATACGCAGTATTTT
TRBJ2-2	TRBV11-2	TRBD1	15	many	CASSSRTGGTGELFF	TGTGCCAGCAGCTCCCGGACAGGGGGCACCGGGGAGCTGTTTTTT
TRBJ1-1	TRBV5-1	NA	14	many	CASSRGGLNTEAFF	TGCGCCAGCAGCAGGGGGGGACTGAACACTGAAGCTTTCTTT
TRBJ2-7	TRBV12-5	TRBD1	15	many	CASGPRDSGAYEQYF	TGTGCTAGTGGACCTCGGGACAGCGGTGCCTACGAGCAGTACTTC
TRBJ2-5	TRBV6-1	TRBD2	16	many	CASSGLAGGRRETQYF	TGTGCCAGCAGCGGACTAGCGGGGGGGCGCAGGGAGACCCAGTACTTC
TRBJ2-7	TRBV20-1	NA	11	many	CSATGNYEQYF	TGCAGTGCTACAGGAAACTACGAGCAGTACTTC
TRBJ1-2	TRBV5-1	NA	16	few	CASSLVSGAANYGYTF	TGCGCCAGCAGCTTGGTATCTGGAGCGGCTAACTATGGCTACACCTTC
TRBJ2-1	TRBV5-1	TRBD2	15	many	CASSPSSGSYNEQFF	TGCGCCAGCAGCCCCTCTAGCGGGAGCTACAATGAGCAGTTCTTC
TRBJ1-2	TRBV30	NA	11	many	CAWRGGYGYTF	TGTGCCTGGAGAGGGGGCTATGGCTACACCTTC
TRBJ2-7	TRBV18	NA	13	NA	CASSTGESYEQYF	TGTGCCAGCTCGACCGGGGAGTCCTACGAGCAGTACTTC
TRBJ1-2	TRBV5-1	NA	14	many	CASSLTAINYGYTF	TGCGCCAGCAGCTTGACAGCCATAAACTATGGCTACACCTTC
TRBJ2-5	TRBV12-3/TRBV12-4	NA	14	many	CASKFSGWQETQYF	TGTGCCAGCAAGTTTTCAGGATGGCAAGAGACCCAGTACTTC
TRBJ2-7	TRBV13	NA	14	many	CASSLPGPTYEQYF	TGTGCCAGCAGCTTGCCGGGACCTACCTACGAGCAGTACTTC
TRBJ2-5	TRBV20-1	NA	13	many	CSASGGDQETQYF	TGCAGTGCTAGCGGGGGAGACCAAGAGACCCAGTACTTC
TRBJ1-6	TRBV20-1	TRBD1	17	many	CSARPETGDYYNSPLHF	TGCAGTGCTAGACCGGAGACAGGGGACTACTATAATTCACCCCTCCACTTT
TRBJ2-7	TRBV27	NA	14	few	CASERTGRGYEQYF	TGTGCCAGCGAGAGGACAGGGAGGGGATACGAGCAGTACTTC
TRBJ1-4	TRBV20-1	NA	13	many	CSARRQLEEKLFF	TGCAGTGCTAGGCGTCAGCTAGAGGAAAAACTGTTTTTT
TRBJ2-5	TRBV5-6	NA	15	many	CASSLFQGPQETQYF	TGTGCCAGCAGCTTGTTCCAGGGGCCTCAAGAGACCCAGTACTTC
TRBJ1-5	TRBV6-2/TRBV6-3	NA	15	many	CASSYSGGSHQPQHF	TGTGCCAGCAGTTACTCCGGTGGCAGCCATCAGCCCCAGCATTTT